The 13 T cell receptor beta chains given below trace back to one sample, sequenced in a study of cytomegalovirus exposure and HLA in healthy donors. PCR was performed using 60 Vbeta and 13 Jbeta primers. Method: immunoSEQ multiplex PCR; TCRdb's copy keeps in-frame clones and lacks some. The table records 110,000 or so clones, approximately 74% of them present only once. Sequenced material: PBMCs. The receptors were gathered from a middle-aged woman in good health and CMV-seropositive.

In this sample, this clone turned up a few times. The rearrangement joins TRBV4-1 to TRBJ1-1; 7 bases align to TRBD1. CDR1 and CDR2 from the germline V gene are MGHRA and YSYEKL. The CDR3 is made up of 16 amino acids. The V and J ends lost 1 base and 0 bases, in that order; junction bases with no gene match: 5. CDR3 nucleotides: TGCGCCAGCAGCCAAGGAAGGGGGCGGATGAACACTGAAGCTTTCTTT. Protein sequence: CASSQGRGRMNTEAFF.

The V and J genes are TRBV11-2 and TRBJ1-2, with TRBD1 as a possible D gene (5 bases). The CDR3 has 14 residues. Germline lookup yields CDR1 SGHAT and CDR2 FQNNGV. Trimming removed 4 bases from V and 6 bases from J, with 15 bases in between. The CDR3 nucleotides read TGTGCCAGCAGCTCCACCCAGGGCGGGGATGGCTACACCTTC. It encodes CASSSTQGGDGYTF.

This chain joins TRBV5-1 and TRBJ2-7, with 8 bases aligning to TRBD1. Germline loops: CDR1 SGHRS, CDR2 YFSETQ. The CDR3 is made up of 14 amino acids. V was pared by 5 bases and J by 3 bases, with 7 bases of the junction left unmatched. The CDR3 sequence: CASREGQVLYEQYF. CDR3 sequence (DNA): TGCGCCAGCAGGGAGGGACAGGTCCTCTACGAGCAGTACTTC.

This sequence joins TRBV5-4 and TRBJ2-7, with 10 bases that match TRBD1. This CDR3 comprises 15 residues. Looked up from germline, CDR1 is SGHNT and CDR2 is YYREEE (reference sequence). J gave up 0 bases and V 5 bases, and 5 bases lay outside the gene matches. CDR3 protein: CASSPGQGYSYEQYF. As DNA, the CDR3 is TGTGCCAGCAGTCCGGGACAGGGGTACTCCTACGAGCAGTACTTC.

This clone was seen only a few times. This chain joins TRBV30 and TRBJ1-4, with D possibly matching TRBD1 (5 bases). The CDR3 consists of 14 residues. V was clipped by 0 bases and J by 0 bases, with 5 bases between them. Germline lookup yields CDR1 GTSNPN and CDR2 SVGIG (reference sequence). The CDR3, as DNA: TGTGCCTGGAGTGTACAGGCAACTAATGAAAAACTGTTTTTT. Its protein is CAWSVQATNEKLFF.

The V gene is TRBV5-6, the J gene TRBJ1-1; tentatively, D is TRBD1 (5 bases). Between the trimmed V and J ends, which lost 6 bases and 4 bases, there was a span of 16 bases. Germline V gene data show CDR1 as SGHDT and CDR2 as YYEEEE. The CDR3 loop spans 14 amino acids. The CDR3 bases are TGTGCCAGCACCCCTATTCTGGGGGGCACTGAAGCTTTCTTT. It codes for CASTPILGGTEAFF. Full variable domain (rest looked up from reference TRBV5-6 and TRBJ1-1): DAGVTQSPTHLIKTRGQQVTLRCSPKSGHDTVSWYQQALGQGPQFIFQYYEEEERQRGNFPDRFSGHQFPNYSSELNVNALLLGDSALYLCASTPILGGTEAFFGQGTRLTVV.

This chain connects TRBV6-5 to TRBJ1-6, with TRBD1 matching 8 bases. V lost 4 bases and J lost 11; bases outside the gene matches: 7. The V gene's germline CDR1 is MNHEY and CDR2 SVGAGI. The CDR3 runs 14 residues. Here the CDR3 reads CASSLRDRTPPLHF. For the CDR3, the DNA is TGTGCCAGCAGTTTAAGGGACAGGACACCACCCCTCCACTTT.

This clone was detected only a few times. The DNA of the CDR3 is TGTGCCAGCAGTACAAAGACGGGAGGGGGAGCAGATACGCAGTATTTT. Its protein product is CASSTKTGGGADTQYF. The chain has TRBV6-6 and TRBJ2-3, with 8 bases identical to TRBD2. The V gene end was trimmed by 5 bases and the J gene end by 4 bases; junction bases not matched to a gene: 11. Germline V gives CDR1 MNHNY, CDR2 SVGAGI (reference sequence). The CDR3 consists of 16 residues.

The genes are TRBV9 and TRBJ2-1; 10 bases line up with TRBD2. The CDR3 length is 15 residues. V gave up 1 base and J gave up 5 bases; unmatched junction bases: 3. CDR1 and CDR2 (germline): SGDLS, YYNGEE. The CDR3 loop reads CASSVSLAGNNEQFF. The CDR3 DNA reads TGTGCCAGCAGCGTATCACTAGCGGGAAACAATGAGCAGTTCTTC. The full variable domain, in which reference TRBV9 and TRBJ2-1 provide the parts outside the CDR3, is DSGVTQTPKHLITATGQRVTLRCSPRSGDLSVYWYQQSLDQGLQFLIQYYNGEERAKGNILERFSAQQFPDLHSELNLSSLELGDSALYFCASSVSLAGNNEQFFGPGTRLTVL.

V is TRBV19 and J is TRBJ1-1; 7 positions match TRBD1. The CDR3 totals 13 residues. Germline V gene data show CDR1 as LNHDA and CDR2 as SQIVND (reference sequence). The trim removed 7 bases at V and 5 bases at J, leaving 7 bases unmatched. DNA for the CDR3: TGTGCCAGTAAAGTGGGGACAGTTACTGAAGCTTTCTTT. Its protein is CASKVGTVTEAFF.

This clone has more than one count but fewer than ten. CDR3 residues: CSVTITDTQYF. In nucleotides, the CDR3 is TGCAGCGTCACAATCACAGATACGCAGTATTTT. This chain joins TRBV29-1 and TRBJ2-3; D is undetermined. The CDR3 loop spans 11 amino acids. Germline CDR1 reads SQVTM; CDR2 reads ANQGSEA. Trimming took 6 bases from V and 2 from J, leaving 6 bases between them.

CDR3 coding DNA: TGTGCCACCATGTCGGGGACAGGGGTCATCACCGGGGAGCTGTTTTTT. Amino acids: CATMSGTGVITGELFF. The chain has TRBV15 and TRBJ2-2; 10 bases are shared with TRBD1. V was clipped by 7 bases and J by 4 bases; unmatched bases: 9. The CDR3 covers 16 residues. CDR1 LNHNV and CDR2 YYDKDF come from the germline V gene (reference sequence).

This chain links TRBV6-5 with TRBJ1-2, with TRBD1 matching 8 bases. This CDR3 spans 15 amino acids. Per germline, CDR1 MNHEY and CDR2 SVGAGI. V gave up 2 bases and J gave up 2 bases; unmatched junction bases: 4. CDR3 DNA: TGTGCCAGCAGTTACAAAACAGGGGGAAACTATGGCTACACCTTC. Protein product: CASSYKTGGNYGYTF.